This T cell receptor (beta chain) was recovered during a study of blood T cells in healthy people across ages. Study observations and caveats: It was not possible, with unsorted PBMCs, to conclusively compare naive and antigen-experienced cells. Older age coincided with a roughly linear decline in TCR beta diversity per million T cells.

In the case of this clonotype: Its cognate antigen is unknown.

Germline V gene sequence: CDR1 MDHEN, CDR2 SYDVKM. Between the trimmed V and J ends, which lost 6 bases and 3 bases, there was a span of 15 bases. The CDR3 consists of 14 residues. Together with a sample-barcoded 5' primer, a J-beta primer mix was included in a second PCR lasting about 7 to 11 cycles. MiXCR was run by TCRdb on the 5' RACE reads, yielding one entry per CDR3 protein. This sample yields about 1.8 million distinct CDR3 sequences, of which 49% are seen a single time; 2.1% belongs to the top ten. The rearrangement joins TRBV28 to TRBJ2-7, with unresolved D. The sequence came from a woman aged 40-49 years in good health. Specimen: blood. As DNA, the CDR3 is TGTGCCAGCAGCCGCGAGGCAGAACTCTACGAGCAGTACTTC. Protein sequence: CASSREAELYEQYF.